The clone carrying this T cell receptor beta chain showed up many times. What it recognizes is unknown. Deletions cut 0 bases from V and 6 bases from J, with 23 bases between. CDR1 and CDR2 (germline): MNHEY, SVGAGI. The CDR3 totals 18 residues. These data are taken from a study of T-cell reconstitution after alpha-beta-depleted transplantation in children. The study, taken as a whole, reports: Newly made T cells mostly supplied T-cell counts and diversity one year after transplant. It was reported that alpha-beta T cells came from several hundred expanded graft clones (about two months after transplant).

Library preparation (for TCRbeta) was performed with unique molecular identifiers. A single record per CDR3 protein comes from TCRdb applying MiXCR to the PCR reads. The sample consists of a few hundred thousand distinct CDR3 sequences, around 25% of them appearing once. This sequence joins TRBV6-5 and TRBJ1-1; perhaps TRBD1 as D (5 bases). This sequence was found in a girl under 10 years old with Fanconi anemia, due to receive a stem cell transplant. The material was PBMCs, obtained before TCRalphabeta/CD19-depleted stem cell transplant. The CDR3 DNA sequence: TGTGCCAGCAGTTACTCGATTCCAGGAGGGGTATTAGACGCTGAAGCTTTCTTT. As protein: CASSYSIPGGVLDAEAFF.